This T cell receptor (beta chain) was recovered during a study of beta chain features in type 1 diabetes. A few counts support this clone. The sequenced template was cDNA made from the entire isolated RNA. Here immunoSEQ multiplex PCR was the method, and the copy in TCRdb shows in-frame clones only, minus some. The sample consists of 860,000 or so clones, under 20% of them appearing once. The CDR3 is 16 residues long. Trimming stripped 5 bases from V and 0 bases from J, with 15 bases between. CDR1 is SEHNR and CDR2 is FQNEAQ in the germline V gene (reference sequence). The J gene is TRBJ2-3, the V gene TRBV7-9; D is tentatively TRBD1 or TRBD2 (6 bases each). The sample taken for sequencing was naive CD4+ T cells from blood. This TCR derives from a woman aged 18-30 years in good health. The chain's CDR3 is CASSPQGTSSTDTQYF. In DNA, the CDR3 is TGTGCCAGCAGCCCCCAGGGGACTTCTAGCACAGATACGCAGTATTTT.